The T cell receptor (beta chain) under discussion was sequenced for a study of naive and memory T cell subsets. Trimming removed 4 bases at V and 1 base at J, with 10 bases between. The CDR3 loop spans 14 amino acids. The germline gives CDR1 SGHRS, CDR2 YFSETQ. This clonotype has more than one count but fewer than ten. Its matching antigen is unknown. Study-level findings and limits: Each distinct alpha or beta sequence counts as one clonotype. Over 95% of naive TCR sequences appeared only once, unlike memory subsets.

Both TRBC1 and TRBC2 were covered by a beta constant-region primer of two equimolar oligonucleotides. TCRdb recomputed calls from the UMI-ligation and nested PCR reads with MiXCR, one row per CDR3 protein. The sample carries 150,000 or so distinct CDR3 sequences, about 17% recorded once. The sample consisted of naive CD4+ T cells from blood. The chain couples TRBV5-1 to TRBJ2-3; weak D call: TRBD1 (6 bases). The receptor's source is a human donor in good health. Here the CDR3 reads CASSRTAGTDTQYF. The CDR3 nucleotides are TGCGCCAGCAGCCGGACAGCAGGCACAGATACGCAGTATTTT.